This T cell receptor beta chain originates from a study of cytomegalovirus exposure and HLA in healthy donors. Findings of the study overall: A later analysis linked 16,951 TCR beta sequences to HLA alleles at 0.05 false discovery rate.

A word on this clone: Its antigen remains unknown.

With 60 Vbeta and 13 Jbeta primers, the PCR was carried out. Assay: immunoSEQ multiplex PCR; the TCRdb copy retains only in-frame clones and omits some. This sample has hundreds of thousands of clones, with around 66% found just once. Looked up from germline, CDR1 is GTSNPN and CDR2 is SVGIG (reference sequence). Between the trimmed V and J ends, which lost 4 bases and 8 bases, there was a span of 11 bases. This CDR3 has 11 amino acids. The sequence derives from a female donor in good health and CMV-seronegative. The sample taken for sequencing was PBMCs. The rearrangement links TRBV30 to TRBJ1-2; D is perhaps TRBD1 (5 bases). The CDR3 DNA reads as TGTGCCTGGATTTGGCGGGACGGCTACACCTTC. It is translated as CAWIWRDGYTF.